Presented here are 30 T cell receptor beta chains from one specimen sequenced in a study of memory CD8 T cells in hepatitis C reinfection. Sequencing was performed with immunoSEQ multiplex PCR; in TCRdb, only in-frame clones are kept and a portion is missing. The sample has 35,000 to 50,000 clones; 88% are singletons. Time point defined: peak reinfection, 3 to 8 weeks after reinfection detection. The sorted cells went straight to TCR sequencing with no prior in vitro expansion. The sample comprised naive CD8+ T cells sorted from blood. Receptor source: a man younger than 30 with hepatitis C virus infection.

The chain combines TRBV21-1 with TRBJ2-3; TRBD2 is the table's D call and was not checked against the DNA. TRBV21-1 is classified as a pseudogene. The CDR3 has 16 amino acids. CDR3 loop: CASSTTLRARTDTQYF. The CDR3 DNA reads as TGTGCCAGCAGCACCACCCTTAGAGCTCGCACAGATACGCAGTATTTT.

The chain combines TRBV30 with TRBJ2-4; the match to TRBD2 covers 8 bases. CDR3 length: 14 amino acids. Per the germline V gene, CDR1 is GTSNPN and CDR2 is SVGIG (reference sequence). Trimming removed 0 bases from V and 8 bases from J; junction bases left unmatched: 6. DNA for the CDR3: TGTGCCTGGAGTGTACGGGGGGGCAGCTACATTCAGTACTTC. Translated, it gives CAWSVRGGSYIQYF.

This clone was recorded only once. The V gene is TRBV29-1, the J gene TRBJ2-1; a possible D gene is TRBD1 (6 bases). This CDR3 has 11 amino acids. The ends were cut back, 7 bases at V and 12 bases at J, with 16 bases in the middle. The germline V gene has CDR1 SQVTM and CDR2 ANQGSEA. CDR3 sequence (DNA): TGCAGCGCCCCGCTCGGGACACTGCAGTTCTTC. This gives the protein CSAPLGTLQFF.

The rearrangement uses TRBV9 and TRBJ2-3; a possible D gene is TRBD2 (6 bases). The V end lost 3 bases, the J end lost 1 base, and 12 bases lay between the germline ends. CDR1 and CDR2 from the germline V gene are SGDLS and YYNGEE. The CDR3 has 15 residues. In DNA form, the CDR3 reads TGTGCCAGCAGCGGCGGGACGGTGGGCACAGATACGCAGTATTTT. Amino acid sequence: CASSGGTVGTDTQYF.

V is TRBV11-2 and J is TRBJ2-1, with 10 positions matching TRBD1. The length of the CDR3 is 14 residues. V was clipped by 5 bases and J by 5 bases; unmatched bases: 3. Germline V gene sequence: CDR1 SGHAT, CDR2 FQNNGV. CDR3 nucleotides: TGTGCCAGCAGCCAAGGGACAGGGGACAATGAGCAGTTCTTC. It codes for CASSQGTGDNEQFF.

This chain uses TRBV21-1 with TRBJ2-2; TRBD1 reflects the table's D call only, with no check against the DNA. TRBV21-1 is annotated as a pseudogene. The CDR3 is 15 residues long. For the CDR3, the DNA is TGTGCCAGCATCACGGACAGGGAGGACACCGGGGAGCTGTTTTTT. Its protein product is CASITDREDTGELFF.

DNA for the CDR3: TGTGCCAGCAGCTTGGAACTAGCGGGGGGCTACGCCACAGATACGCAGTATTTT. It codes for CASSLELAGGYATDTQYF. The rearrangement uses TRBV5-5 and TRBJ2-3; 12 bases are shared with TRBD2. Germline values: CDR1 SGHKS, CDR2 YYEKEE (reference sequence). J gave up 2 bases and V 0 bases, and 7 bases lay outside the gene matches. The CDR3 runs 18 residues.

This clone was seen a single time. The chain links TRBV5-6 to TRBJ2-1, with 9 bases matching TRBD2. Trimming took 2 bases from V and 5 from J; bases not matched to a gene: 5. Germline-derived CDR1 and CDR2 are SGHDT and YYEEEE. The CDR3 consists of 15 residues. Here the CDR3 reads CASSLALAGNNEQFF. The CDR3, as DNA: TGTGCCAGCAGCTTAGCTCTAGCGGGGAACAATGAGCAGTTCTTC.

The chain employs TRBV11-2 and TRBJ2-1; D gene uncertain. The CDR3 runs to 13 residues. Looked up from germline, CDR1 is SGHAT and CDR2 is FQNNGV. Trimming left V 6 bases short and J 6 bases short, with 12 bases between. The CDR3 sequence is CASSSGSLNEQFF. CDR3 DNA sequence: TGTGCCAGCAGTTCGGGTTCCCTCAATGAGCAGTTCTTC.

This clone showed up just a few times. The chain uses TRBV6-6 and TRBJ1-6; a possible D gene is TRBD1 (6 bases). V lost 4 bases to trimming and J lost 8 bases, with 15 bases between them. Germline CDR1 MNHNY, CDR2 SVGAGI (reference sequence). The CDR3 is made up of 15 amino acids. CDR3 protein: CASSWSGAGYSPLHF. The CDR3 DNA reads TGTGCCAGCAGTTGGTCAGGGGCAGGATATTCACCCCTCCACTTT.

The chain recombines TRBV6-1 with TRBJ2-7; D gene unclear. CDR1 is MNHNS and CDR2 is SASEGT in the germline V gene. This CDR3 contains 12 residues. Trimming took 3 bases from V and 4 from J, leaving 7 bases between them. The CDR3 is CASSDLRYEQYF. CDR3 nucleotides: TGTGCCAGCAGTGATTTGCGGTACGAGCAGTACTTC.

V and J are TRBV7-9 and TRBJ1-4; maybe TRBD1 (6 bases). This CDR3 spans 15 amino acids. Deletions cut 4 bases from V and 5 bases from J, with 14 bases between. The germline V gene has CDR1 SEHNR and CDR2 FQNEAQ (reference sequence). The CDR3 coding sequence is TGTGCCAGCAGCTCATTTTGGGGGGGCAATGAAAAACTGTTTTTT. It encodes CASSSFWGGNEKLFF.

This chain joins TRBV10-3 and TRBJ1-2; tentative D call: TRBD1 (6 bases). Germline V gene sequence: CDR1 ENHRY, CDR2 SYGVKD. This CDR3 has 14 amino acids. V was cut by 3 bases and J by 1 base, with 9 bases left in between. The CDR3 region has the DNA TGTGCCATCAGTGATGGACAGATTAACTATGGCTACACCTTC. Its translation: CAISDGQINYGYTF.

The chain couples TRBV5-1 to TRBJ2-3, with TRBD1 matching 11 bases. V shed 4 bases and J 6 bases; nucleotides not matched to a gene: 4. The CDR3 covers 14 residues. Germline CDR1 SGHRS, CDR2 YFSETQ. DNA for the CDR3: TGCGCCAGCAGCGGACAGGGGGCGGTGGATACGCAGTATTTT. Amino acid sequence: CASSGQGAVDTQYF.

The J gene is TRBJ1-1, the V gene TRBV28, with D uncertain. Germline values: CDR1 MDHEN, CDR2 SYDVKM. The V end was cut by 6 bases, the J end by 2 bases, with 7 bases between. The CDR3 is 12 amino acids. The CDR3 protein is CASSRLNTEAFF. CDR3 in DNA: TGTGCCAGCAGCCGTCTAAACACTGAAGCTTTCTTT.

This chain connects TRBV18 to TRBJ1-5; D gene uncertain. The germline gives CDR1 KGHSH, CDR2 LQKENI. V lost 3 bases to trimming and J lost 1 base, with 13 bases between them. The CDR3 extends over 16 amino acids. The CDR3 sequence: CASSPRREGSNQPQHF. The CDR3 DNA reads TGTGCCAGCTCACCTCGGCGGGAGGGAAGCAATCAGCCCCAGCATTTT.

The chain's CDR3 is CASSPPTGIEKLFF. The CDR3 nucleotides read TGTGCCAGCAGCCCTCCGACAGGGATAGAAAAACTGTTTTTT. The V call is TRBV28, the J call TRBJ1-4; 7 nucleotides line up with TRBD1. Germline V lookup: CDR1 MDHEN, CDR2 SYDVKM. This CDR3 is built from 14 residues. With 6 bases clipped from V and 8 bases from J, the junction kept 9 bases outside the gene matches. Together with reference TRBV28 and TRBJ1-4, the CDR3 gives the full variable domain: DVKVTQSSRYLVKRTGEKVFLECVQDMDHENMFWYRQDPGLGLRLIYFSYDVKMKEKGDIPEGYSVSREKKERFSLILESASTNQTSMYLCASSPPTGIEKLFFGSGTQLSVL.

The CDR3 region is CATSRYREGNTEAFF. The CDR3 DNA sequence: TGTGCCACCAGCCGCTACAGGGAGGGGAACACTGAAGCTTTCTTT. V and J are TRBV15 and TRBJ1-1, with a weak D call TRBD1 (6 bases). The germline V gene encodes CDR1 LNHNV and CDR2 YYDKDF (reference sequence). This CDR3 is 15 amino acids long. Trimming pared 5 bases from V and 1 base from J, leaving 14 bases between.

V usage is TRBV10-2 and J usage is TRBJ1-4; D is undetermined. V lost 1 base and J 2 bases, leaving 5 bases between the germline ends. CDR3 length equals 14 residues. Germline lookup yields CDR1 WSHSY and CDR2 SAAADI. The CDR3 is CASSELSTNEKLFF. CDR3 sequence (DNA): TGCGCCAGCAGTGAGTTGTCTACTAATGAAAAACTGTTTTTT.

The V and J genes are TRBV14 and TRBJ1-4; 7 bases line up with TRBD1. There are 16 residues in the CDR3. Germline values: CDR1 SGHDN, CDR2 FVKESK. V dropped 3 bases and J dropped 7; count of bases not matched to a gene: 11. CDR3 in DNA: TGTGCCAGCAGCCAGCTCCGACAGGGAGGCTTTGAAAAACTGTTTTTT. Translating it yields CASSQLRQGGFEKLFF.

The chain links TRBV6-1 to TRBJ2-1; 10 nucleotides line up with TRBD1. This CDR3 has 15 residues. CDR1 is MNHNS and CDR2 is SASEGT in the germline V gene. Unmatched junction bases numbered 9, after V lost 6 bases and J lost 7 bases. The CDR3 reads CASRNSGQGYNEQFF. CDR3 bases: TGTGCCAGCAGGAATTCGGGACAGGGGTATAATGAGCAGTTCTTC.

The V gene is TRBV12-5, the J gene TRBJ1-5; 7 bases agree with TRBD1. With V trimmed by 3 bases and J by 3 bases, 5 bases remained unmatched. The CDR3 runs 15 residues. The germline V gene encodes CDR1 LGHNT and CDR2 FRNRAP. In DNA, the CDR3 is TGTGCTAGTGGTTTAGGGGGCGCGTACAATCAGCCCCAGCATTTT. Translation gives CASGLGGAYNQPQHF.

The CDR3 DNA follows: TGTGCCAGCAGTGAACCCCCCAGGGACGAGCAGTACTTC. This encodes CASSEPPRDEQYF. The V and J genes are TRBV2 and TRBJ2-7; D may be TRBD1 (5 bases). Trimming cost V 2 bases and J 5 bases, with 10 bases left between them. Germline V gene lookup returns CDR1 SNHLY and CDR2 FYNNEI. The CDR3 is 13 residues long.

The CDR3 is CASSEWGTGTGPYEQYV. DNA of the CDR3: TGTGCCAGCAGTGAGTGGGGGACCGGGACAGGACCCTACGAGCAGTACGTC. The chain has TRBV6-1 and TRBJ2-7, with TRBD1 identical over 8 bases. The V and J ends lost 3 bases and 2 bases, in that order; junction bases with no gene match: 12. Germline-derived CDR1 and CDR2 are MNHNS and SASEGT. CDR3 length equals 17 residues.

V is TRBV29-1 and J is TRBJ1-4; D not certain. Germline V gene sequence: CDR1 SQVTM, CDR2 ANQGSEA. CDR3 length: 15 residues. V was pared by 7 bases and J by 3 bases, with 18 bases between. The CDR3 DNA sequence: TGCAGCGCTGGGCCCGGGGTTGCGGCTAATGAAAAACTGTTTTTT. Encoded protein: CSAGPGVAANEKLFF. Supplemented by reference TRBV29-1 and TRBJ1-4, the full variable domain reads SAVISQKPSRDICQRGTSLTIQCQVDSQVTMMFWYRQQPGQSLTLIATANQGSEATYESGFVIDKFPISRPNLTFSTLTVSNMSPEDSSIYLCSAGPGVAANEKLFFGSGTQLSVL.

J is TRBJ2-5 and V is TRBV6-6; D is possibly TRBD2 (6 bases). The CDR3 runs 13 residues. The germline V gene has CDR1 MNHNY and CDR2 SVGAGI (reference sequence). The germline V and J ends were trimmed by 5 bases and 3 bases, with 10 bases remaining between them. The CDR3 DNA sequence: TGTGCCAGCAGTGATTGGGGGGAAGAGACCCAGTACTTC. As protein: CASSDWGEETQYF.

The V call is TRBV29-1, the J call TRBJ1-2, with D perhaps TRBD1 (5 bases). Germline V gene data show CDR1 as SQVTM and CDR2 as ANQGSEA. The ends were cut back, 0 bases at V and 3 bases at J, with 17 bases in the middle. The CDR3 consists of 16 residues. The CDR3: CSVEDPDVGRDYGYTF. In nucleotides, the CDR3 is TGCAGCGTTGAAGACCCCGACGTGGGCAGGGACTATGGCTACACCTTC. Drawing the rest from reference TRBV29-1 and TRBJ1-2, the complete variable domain is SAVISQKPSRDICQRGTSLTIQCQVDSQVTMMFWYRQQPGQSLTLIATANQGSEATYESGFVIDKFPISRPNLTFSTLTVSNMSPEDSSIYLCSVEDPDVGRDYGYTFGSGTRLTVV.

The chain couples TRBV9 to TRBJ2-1, with 8 nucleotides matching TRBD2. The trim removed 0 bases at V and 2 bases at J, leaving 4 bases unmatched. The CDR3 length is 16 residues. Germline CDR1 and CDR2: SGDLS and YYNGEE. The CDR3 region is CASSVDSGTTYNEQFF. CDR3 nucleotides: TGTGCCAGCAGCGTAGATAGCGGGACCACCTACAATGAGCAGTTCTTC.

The chain is built from TRBV7-9 and TRBJ2-1; TRBD1 matches 10 bases. Looked up from germline, CDR1 is SEHNR and CDR2 is FQNEAQ (reference sequence). V gave up 5 bases and J gave up 6 bases; unmatched junction bases: 4. The CDR3 runs to 14 residues. The CDR3 DNA follows: TGTGCCAGCAGCCCCCGGGACAGGGGCAATGAGCAGTTCTTC. Its translation: CASSPRDRGNEQFF.

J is TRBJ2-5 and V is TRBV4-1, with 8 bases matching TRBD2. The closer fit of TRBJ2-7 to the DNA end suggests the J call may be wrong. The length of the CDR3 is 16 residues. Germline CDR1 MGHRA, CDR2 YSYEKL. The DNA of the CDR3 is TGCGCCAGCAGCCAAGGGGACGGGAGGGGATCCTACGAGCAGTACTTC. Amino acid sequence: CASSQGDGRGSYEQYF.